Presented here are 9 T cell receptor beta chains from one specimen sequenced in a study of blood T cell repertoires in COVID-19. Clones were sequenced by immunoSEQ multiplex PCR, and TCRdb holds only the in-frame ones, with some missing. This table holds about 270,000 clones, approximately 86% found once. Sequenced material: peripheral blood. All receptors come from a woman between 18 and 30 years old with acute or convalescent COVID-19.

This chain uses TRBV7-9 with TRBJ1-2, with 8 nucleotides matching TRBD1. Germline-derived CDR1 and CDR2 are SEHNR and FQNEAQ (reference sequence). This CDR3 has 16 amino acids. V shed 1 base and J 3 bases; nucleotides not matched to a gene: 7. The CDR3 sequence: CASSLVAGGADYGYTF. CDR3 bases: TGTGCCAGCAGCTTAGTTGCAGGGGGCGCCGACTATGGCTACACCTTC. The full variable domain, with the rest looked up from reference TRBV7-9 and TRBJ1-2, is DTGVSQNPRHKITKRGQNVTFRCDPISEHNRLYWYRQTLGQGPEFLTYFQNEAQLEKSRLLSDRFSAERPKGSFSTLEIQRTEQGDSAMYLCASSLVAGGADYGYTFGSGTRLTVV.

The chain combines TRBV18 with TRBJ2-7; 7 bases map to TRBD1. Germline-derived CDR1 and CDR2 are KGHSH and LQKENI. This CDR3 is 14 amino acids long. V lost 4 bases and J lost 2; bases outside the gene matches: 5. In DNA form, the CDR3 reads TGTGCCAGCTCACGAGGGGGCCTTACCTACGAGCAGTACTTC. It is translated as CASSRGGLTYEQYF.

This rearrangement joins TRBV5-4 to TRBJ2-7, with D unresolved. The CDR3 contains 14 residues. Trimming left V 2 bases short and J 0 bases short, with 9 bases between. The V gene's germline CDR1 is SGHNT and CDR2 YYREEE (reference sequence). CDR3 bases: TGTGCCAGCAGCTTTATGTCAGACTCCTACGAGCAGTACTTC. Translation: CASSFMSDSYEQYF.

J is TRBJ2-5 and V is TRBV10-2; D is perhaps TRBD1 (5 bases). The ends were cut back, 2 bases at V and 7 bases at J, with 14 bases in the middle. The CDR3 length is 14 residues. Germline V gives CDR1 WSHSY, CDR2 SAAADI. CDR3 sequence reads: CASSEGAAARTQYF. CDR3 DNA: TGCGCCAGCAGTGAGGGGGCAGCCGCGAGGACCCAGTACTTC.

The rearrangement links TRBV6-5 to TRBJ2-3; D uncertain. Trimming left V 8 bases short and J 0 bases short, with 9 bases between. This CDR3 spans 13 amino acids. Looked up from germline, CDR1 is MNHEY and CDR2 is SVGAGI. The CDR3 DNA reads TGTGCCAGCCTGGGTAGCAGCACAGATACGCAGTATTTT. Translating gives CASLGSSTDTQYF.

This clone was counted a single time. The chain uses TRBV25-1 and TRBJ1-2; D is possibly TRBD1 (6 bases). The ends were cut back, 1 base at V and 0 bases at J, with 12 bases in the middle. Germline V gene data show CDR1 as MGHDK and CDR2 as SYGVNS. This CDR3 has 16 amino acids. CDR3 nucleotides: TGTGCCAGCAGTGAATCTGGGGGCAGCCCTAACTATGGCTACACCTTC. Its translation is CASSESGGSPNYGYTF.

V usage is TRBV6-1 and J usage is TRBJ2-1; D unresolved. V lost 2 bases to trimming and J lost 4 bases, with 15 bases between them. The CDR3 length is 16 residues. Looked up from germline, CDR1 is MNHNS and CDR2 is SASEGT. This CDR3 reads CASSERPARAYNEQFF. The CDR3 nucleotides are TGTGCCAGCAGTGAACGTCCAGCGAGAGCTTACAATGAGCAGTTCTTC.

J is TRBJ2-5 and V is TRBV11-2; no definite D call. Looked up from germline, CDR1 is SGHAT and CDR2 is FQNNGV. This CDR3 has 13 residues. Trimming stripped 5 bases from V and 2 bases from J, with 9 bases between. This chain's CDR3 is CASSTQIQETQYF. CDR3 bases: TGTGCCAGCAGCACCCAGATTCAAGAGACCCAGTACTTC.

The J gene is TRBJ2-1, the V gene TRBV14; TRBD2 matches at 10 bases. CDR1 SGHDN and CDR2 FVKESK come from the germline V gene. J was trimmed by 10 bases and V by 1 base; bases with no gene match: 10. The CDR3 has 16 residues. For the CDR3, the DNA is TGTGCCAGCAGCCAAGGGGCAAGCGGGAGGGTTAGGGAGCAGTTCTTC. This translates into CASSQGASGRVREQFF.